Listed below are T cell receptor beta chains from one sample, sequenced in a study of T-cell memory formation after mild COVID-19. TCRdb re-analysed the 5' RACE reads in MiXCR, keeping a single row per CDR3 protein. The table lists approximately 350,000 distinct CDR3 sequences, 13% of them singletons. The specimen was PBMCs or a T cell subset sorted from them (not recorded which). The receptors here all came from a man younger than 30 who had mild COVID-19 (a few samples of this study predate the infection). Cell type and time point are not known. Each CDR3 is given with its conserved first and last residue. The D gene is left open where the match is weak.

V gene: TRBV20-1; D gene: -; CDR3 protein: CSARSGAEIQPQHF
V gene: TRBV4-3; D gene: TRBD1; CDR3 protein: CASSQGAGGPEAFF
V gene: TRBV5-5; D gene: -; CDR3 protein: CASSWRFGDQPQHF
V gene: TRBV19; D gene: -; CDR3 protein: CASSIDRAYEQYF
V gene: TRBV6-2/TRBV6-3; D gene: TRBD1; CDR3 protein: CASSDRTGLLTYNEQFF
V gene: TRBV6-4; D gene: -; CDR3 protein: CASGTTGGGTDTQYF
V gene: TRBV18; D gene: -; CDR3 protein: CASSPPLGSTEAFF
V gene: TRBV12-3/TRBV12-4; D gene: -; CDR3 protein: CASSYTPNTEAFF
V gene: TRBV5-1; D gene: -; CDR3 protein: CASSPGTVISTDTQYF
V gene: TRBV3-1; D gene: -; CDR3 protein: CASSQLGELFF
V gene: TRBV5-1; D gene: TRBD1; CDR3 protein: CASSPGQGAGSNQPQHF
V gene: TRBV5-1; D gene: TRBD2; CDR3 protein: CASSFAGTSGGEQYF
V gene: TRBV4-1; D gene: TRBD2; CDR3 protein: CASSFPSGAWANVLTF
V gene: TRBV11-2; D gene: TRBD1; CDR3 protein: CASSDRVGYNEQFF
V gene: TRBV4-2; D gene: -; CDR3 protein: CASSQEFRNEQFF
V gene: TRBV20-1; D gene: -; CDR3 protein: CSARSRDGQPQHF
V gene: TRBV28; D gene: -; CDR3 protein: CASSLVEAQYGSYGYTF
V gene: TRBV20-1; D gene: TRBD2; CDR3 protein: CSAEGLVSTDTQYF
V gene: TRBV7-2; D gene: -; CDR3 protein: CASSPSVGEIYEQFF
V gene: TRBV4-2; D gene: -; CDR3 protein: CASSQTGSYEQYF
V gene: TRBV28; D gene: TRBD1; CDR3 protein: CASSLLPRTGVRPQHF
V gene: TRBV29-1; D gene: TRBD1; CDR3 protein: CSVYIGQGIYNEQFF
V gene: TRBV7-2; D gene: -; CDR3 protein: CASSFGQYEQYF
V gene: TRBV4-3; D gene: -; CDR3 protein: CASSQENLLIYGYTF
V gene: TRBV7-2; D gene: -; CDR3 protein: CASSFSGRQPQHF
V gene: TRBV6-6; D gene: TRBD1; CDR3 protein: CASSSGTGVTIQYF
V gene: TRBV29-1; D gene: -; CDR3 protein: CSALSRAGNTIYF
V gene: TRBV5-1; D gene: TRBD2; CDR3 protein: CASSLRSGGAVGEQFF